Presented here are 20 T cell receptor beta chains from one specimen sequenced in a study of tumor-infiltrating lymphocytes in primary liver carcinoma (dated by TCRdb to about 2017). Without any cell sorting, total RNA and DNA were extracted together from around 18-30 mg of bulk tissue using the AllPrep DNA/RNA mini kit. Sequencing relied on an Illumina HiSeq 2500. Using a constant-region primer and ProtoScript II reverse transcriptase, TCRbeta-specific cDNA was reverse-transcribed from about 460 ng total RNA. TCRbeta libraries were built with three nested multiplex PCR rounds, a slightly modified ARM-PCR procedure. The first two PCR rounds used multiplex TRBV1-TRBV30 forward primers with a Cbeta reverse primer, each for about 11 cycles. Using fastp at Q25 and MiXCR, TCRdb reprocessed the public reads and kept productive beta chains. Each record represents a unique CDR3 protein, reported with the most common genes and DNA among its rows. The sample table shows approximately 120,000 distinct CDR3 sequences, and 64% are seen once. Clones ranked in the top ten supply around 8.2% of the sample.

The material sequenced was liver tumor tissue from sampling region 3. The cell subset or site label on this specimen signifies: tumor region T3, left-lateral pole. The receptors stem from a woman aged 55-69 years with primary liver carcinoma and hepatitis B virus infection.

In regard to this clonotype: At one end the junction does not follow the germline gene, possibly because of a read error. The V and J genes are TRBV5-1 and TRBJ1-5; D may be TRBD1 (5 bases). CDR3 length: 15 residues. From germline, CDR1 is SGHRS and CDR2 YFSETQ. CDR3 region: CANSSTIGGNQPQHF. The CDR3 DNA follows: TGCGCCAACAGCTCGACCATAGGGGGCAATCAGCCCCAGCATTTT.

A word on this clonotype: The CDR3 does not end in the conserved phenylalanine or tryptophan, so this is likely a read error. Because the CDR3's place on the DNA is in doubt, the DNA is left out and the CDR3 is given as listed by TCRdb. V usage is TRBV4-2 and J usage is TRBJ2-7; no check of the table's D call, TRBD2, against the DNA was made. Germline lookup yields CDR1 LGHNA and CDR2 YNFKEQ. The CDR3 numbers 14 amino acids, ends counted. The CDR3 here is CASCQDRLAGETYL.

This clonotype was seen a single time. This CDR3 is missing its conserved last phenylalanine or tryptophan, likely due to a read error. V is TRBV11-3 and J is TRBJ2-1; 8 bases are a match to TRBD2. The CDR3 is 15 amino acids. From germline, CDR1 is SGHNT and CDR2 YENEEA. The chain's CDR3 is CVSSLRGSGNNEQFL. CDR3 bases: TGTGTCAGCAGCCTTCGGGGTAGCGGGAACAATGAGCAGTTCCTC.

Concerning this clonotype itself: The germline gene is not matched at one end of the junction; a read error may be the cause. The V and J genes are TRBV4-2 and TRBJ2-3; 7 bases line up with TRBD2. Germline assignment: CDR1 LGHNA and CDR2 YNFKEQ. CDR3 size: 16 residues. The CDR3 is CTSCQVEGGRTDTQYF. The CDR3 coding sequence is TGTACCAGCTGCCAAGTGGAGGGAGGGCGCACAGATACGCAGTATTTT.

The chain employs TRBV12-3 or TRBV12-4 and TRBJ1-2, with a possible D match to TRBD1 (6 bases). The CDR3 contains 13 residues. The V and J ends lost 9 bases and 4 bases respectively, with 15 bases between them. The CDR3 here is CASNRAGVYGYTF. CDR3 coding DNA: TGTGCCAGTAATCGCGCAGGGGTCTATGGCTACACCTTC.

Note on this clonotype: At one end the junction does not follow the germline gene, possibly because of a read error. The V gene is TRBV11-2, the J gene TRBJ1-1; tentatively, D is TRBD1 (5 bases). Per germline, CDR1 SGHAT and CDR2 FQNNGV. This CDR3 has 11 residues. CDR3 protein: CANSLTGPAFF. The CDR3 DNA reads as TGTGCCAACAGCCTAACGGGGCCCGCTTTCTTT.

Note on this clonotype: Germline is not matched at one junction end, which may reflect a read error. The chain recombines TRBV11-2 with TRBJ2-7; D may correspond to TRBD1 or TRBD2 (5 bases each). This CDR3 region has 15 residues. CDR1 and CDR2 (germline): SGHAT, FQNNGV. CDR3: CASSLEGPEHYAQYF. CDR3 in DNA: TGTGCCAGCAGCTTAGAGGGACCGGAACACTACGCGCAGTACTTC.

Notes on this clonotype: The junction departs from germline at one end; a sequencing error may be responsible. V gene TRBV11-3 combines with J gene TRBJ1-6; the D is unclear. The germline V gene encodes CDR1 SGHNT and CDR2 YENEEA. The CDR3 length is 14 residues. The CDR3: CANSRTDYNSPLHF. In nucleotides, the CDR3 is TGCGCCAACAGCCGGACGGATTATAATTCACCCCTCCACTTT. The entire variable domain, with the rest obtained from reference TRBV11-3 and TRBJ1-6, is as follows: EAGVVQSPRYKIIEKKQPVAFWCNPISGHNTLYWYLQNLGQGPELLIRYENEEAVDDSQLPKDRFSAERLKGVDSTLKIQPAELGDSAVYLCANSRTDYNSPLHFGNGTRLTVT.

For this clonotype: The CDR3 end shows no conserved phenylalanine or tryptophan, and so a read error is likely. This chain connects TRBV11-2 to TRBJ2-3; the match to TRBD1 covers 7 bases. Germline CDR1 reads SGHAT; CDR2 reads FQNNGV. The CDR3 has 14 amino acids. CDR3 sequence: CVSSLDREIDTQYY. The CDR3 DNA is TGTGTCAGTAGCTTAGACAGGGAGATCGATACGCAGTATTAT.

In the case of this clonotype: The junction and the germline gene differ at one end; a read error may be behind it. The chain uses TRBV12-3 or TRBV12-4 and TRBJ1-2; D is possibly TRBD1 (6 bases). The CDR3 contains 16 residues. CDR3 in amino acids: CASSLAMLGARNGYTF. The CDR3 DNA reads as TGTGCCAGCAGTTTAGCGATGCTGGGGGCGAGGAATGGTTACACCTTC.

Concerning this clonotype itself: Sequence at one end of the junction differs from germline and may be a read error. The chain has TRBV11-2 and TRBJ2-1; D uncertain. This CDR3 is built from 13 residues. Germline V CDR1 and CDR2: SGHAT, FQNNGV. The CDR3 protein is CASSLGLTYEQCF. CDR3 nucleotide sequence: TGTGCCAGCAGCTTAGGACTTACCTATGAGCAGTGCTTC.

This chain links TRBV5-4 with TRBJ2-5, with D possibly being TRBD2 (6 bases). The CDR3 spans 18 residues. Trimming stripped 2 bases from V and 0 bases from J, with 20 bases between. Germline CDR1 SGHNT, CDR2 YYREEE (reference sequence). CDR3 DNA sequence: TGTGCCAGCAGCTTTGGGGCCCCGGGAGACGGAAACCAAGAGACCCAGTACTTC. It codes for CASSFGAPGDGNQETQYF.

About this clonotype itself: A junction end diverges from the germline sequence, so it may reflect a read error. The chain has TRBV11-2 and TRBJ2-3, with TRBD2 as a possible D gene (5 bases). Germline loops: CDR1 SGHAT, CDR2 FQNNGV. This CDR3 comprises 13 residues. CDR3 nucleotides: TGTGCTAGCAACAAGAGACTACTAGATACGCAGTATTTT. As protein: CASNKRLLDTQYF. Together with reference TRBV11-2 and TRBJ2-3, the CDR3 gives the full variable domain: EAGVAQSPRYKIIEKRQSVAFWCNPISGHATLYWYQQILGQGPKLLIQFQNNGVVDDSQLPKDRFSAERLKGVDSTLKIQPAKLEDSAVYLCASNKRLLDTQYFGPGTRLTVL.

In this sample, this clonotype turned up once. A much larger clone is a single base away; this may be a read error. The chain combines TRBV12-3 or TRBV12-4 with TRBJ2-6; D may be TRBD2 (6 bases). V lost 4 bases, J lost 2 bases, and 21 bases lay in between. CDR3 length equals 19 residues. CDR3 protein: CASSWDSSGPKTGANVLTF. In nucleotides, the CDR3 is TGTGCCAGCAGTTGGGACTCCTCAGGGCCAAAGACTGGGGCCAACGTCCTGACTTTC.

This sequence joins TRBV9 and TRBJ2-5; D uncertain. CDR1 SGDLS and CDR2 YYNGEE come from the germline V gene. The CDR3 totals 13 residues. The V end was cut by 1 base, the J end by 5 bases, with 9 bases between. CDR3 in amino acids: CASSVQVWETQYF. The CDR3 bases are TGTGCCAGCAGCGTACAGGTCTGGGAGACCCAGTACTTC.

This clonotype has more than one count but fewer than ten. CDR3 in amino acids: CATSEGGSYNEQFF. The CDR3 DNA reads TGTGCCACCAGTGAGGGCGGGTCCTACAATGAGCAGTTCTTC. The genes are TRBV24-1 and TRBJ2-1; possibly TRBD2 for D (5 bases). This CDR3 spans 14 amino acids. Germline assignment: CDR1 KGHDR and CDR2 SFDVKD. Deletions cut 4 bases from V and 1 base from J, with 7 bases between.

This clonotype appeared many times. The chain recombines TRBV29-1 with TRBJ2-2; 8 nucleotides match TRBD2. Germline CDR1 is SQVTM and CDR2 is ANQGSEA. Trimming took 4 bases from V and 4 from J; bases not matched to a gene: 8. The CDR3 extends over 15 amino acids. The CDR3 here is CSVGLAGRSTGELFF. The DNA for the CDR3 is TGCAGCGTTGGTTTAGCGGGAAGGAGCACCGGGGAGCTGTTTTTT.

Comment on this clonotype: Its ends do not fully match the called genes, so a read error is possible. V is TRBV13 and J is TRBJ1-3; D may be TRBD1 (6 bases). This CDR3 comprises 14 residues. Germline V lookup: CDR1 PRHDT, CDR2 FYEKMQ (reference sequence). The DNA for the CDR3 is TGTGCCAGCGGATACAGGGACTATGGAAACACCTTATATTTT. Translation: CASGYRDYGNTLYF. Looking up the rest from reference TRBV13 and TRBJ1-3 gives the full variable domain: AAGVIQSPRHLIKEKRETATLKCYPIPRHDTVYWYQQGPGQDPQFLISFYEKMQSDKGSIPDRFSAQQFSDYHSELNMSSLELGDSALYFCASGYRDYGNTLYFGEGSWLTVV.

In the case of this clonotype: This CDR3 fails to terminate in the conserved phenylalanine or tryptophan, so it likely reflects a read error. This rearrangement joins TRBV6-6 to TRBJ2-7; TRBD2 matches 14 bases. This CDR3 has 18 amino acids. Per germline, CDR1 MNHNY and CDR2 SVGAGI (reference sequence). In DNA form, the CDR3 reads TGTGCTAGCAGTTACAATCCTCTCGGGACTAGCGGGAGTTATGAGCAGTACTTA. This translates into CASSYNPLGTSGSYEQYL.

As concerns this clonotype: One end of the junction varies from germline; a read error may be responsible. This chain connects TRBV29-1 to TRBJ2-7; 11 bases align to TRBD2. This CDR3 region has 15 residues. In germline, CDR1 is SQVTM, CDR2 ANQGSEA. This CDR3 reads CSVWGLAVNSYVQYF. For the CDR3, the DNA is TGCAGCGTCTGGGGACTAGCGGTAAACTCCTACGTGCAGTACTTC.